Given below is one T cell receptor beta chain in context. This sample was taken from a study of blood T cell repertoires in COVID-19. As processed by the authors: Nucleated cell number was recorded as an estimate derived from reference gene primer amplification. The table came from immunoSEQ multiplex PCR; TCRdb's copy has only in-frame clones and leaves some out. That table gives V, J and clone size, and the DNA gave D and trimming. This sample has around 250,000 clones, with roughly four fifths found just once. This CDR3 spans 14 amino acids. Trimming stripped 3 bases from V and 2 bases from J, with 10 bases between. Germline CDR1 and CDR2: SGHTA and FQGNSA.

This rearrangement joins TRBV7-2 to TRBJ1-1; D is perhaps TRBD1 (6 bases). The sequenced sample consisted of PBMCs or T cells enriched from blood (not recorded which). The origin of this receptor is a man aged 50 to 59 who had recovered from COVID-19. The CDR3 region is CASSLTGQNTEAFF. The CDR3, as DNA: TGTGCCAGCAGCTTGACAGGACAAAACACTGAAGCTTTCTTT.